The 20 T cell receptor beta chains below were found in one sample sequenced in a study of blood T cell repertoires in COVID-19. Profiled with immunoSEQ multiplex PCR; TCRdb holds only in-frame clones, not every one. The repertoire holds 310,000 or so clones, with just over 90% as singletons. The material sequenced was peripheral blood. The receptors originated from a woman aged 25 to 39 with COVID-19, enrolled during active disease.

CDR3 sequence (DNA): TGCGCCAGCAGCTTGGGCAGGGAAAGAGATTCACCCCTCCACTTT. Protein: CASSLGRERDSPLHF. The rearrangement links TRBV5-1 to TRBJ1-6; D perhaps matches TRBD1 (5 bases). Trimming took off 0 bases at V and 8 bases at J, with 12 bases between the two ends. The germline V gene encodes CDR1 SGHRS and CDR2 YFSETQ. This CDR3 is built from 15 residues. Combining the CDR3 with reference TRBV5-1 and TRBJ1-6 gives the whole variable domain KAGVTQTPRYLIKTRGQQVTLSCSPISGHRSVSWYQQTPGQGLQFLFEYFSETQRNKGNFPGRFSGRQFSNSRSEMNVSTLELGDSALYLCASSLGRERDSPLHFGNGTRLTVT.

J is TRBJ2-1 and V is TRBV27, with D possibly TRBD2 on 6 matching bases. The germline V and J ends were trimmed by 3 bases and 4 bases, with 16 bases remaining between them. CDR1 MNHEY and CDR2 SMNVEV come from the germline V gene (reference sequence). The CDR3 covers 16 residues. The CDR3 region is CASSFQRVLSYNEQFF. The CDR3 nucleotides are TGTGCCAGCAGTTTTCAGCGGGTTCTCAGTTACAATGAGCAGTTCTTC.

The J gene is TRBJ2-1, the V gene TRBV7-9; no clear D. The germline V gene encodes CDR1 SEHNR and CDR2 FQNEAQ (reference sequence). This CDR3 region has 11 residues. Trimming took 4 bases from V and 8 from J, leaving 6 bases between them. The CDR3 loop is CASSSNYEQFF. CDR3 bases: TGTGCCAGCAGCTCAAACTATGAGCAGTTCTTC. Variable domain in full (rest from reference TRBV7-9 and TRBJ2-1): DTGVSQNPRHKITKRGQNVTFRCDPISEHNRLYWYRQTLGQGPEFLTYFQNEAQLEKSRLLSDRFSAERPKGSFSTLEIQRTEQGDSAMYLCASSSNYEQFFGPGTRLTVL.

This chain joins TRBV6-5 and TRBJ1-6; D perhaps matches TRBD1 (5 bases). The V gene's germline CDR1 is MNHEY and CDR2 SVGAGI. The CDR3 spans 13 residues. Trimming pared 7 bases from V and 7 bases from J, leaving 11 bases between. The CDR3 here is CASMGRENSPLHF. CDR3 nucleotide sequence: TGTGCCAGCATGGGGCGGGAGAATTCACCCCTCCACTTT.

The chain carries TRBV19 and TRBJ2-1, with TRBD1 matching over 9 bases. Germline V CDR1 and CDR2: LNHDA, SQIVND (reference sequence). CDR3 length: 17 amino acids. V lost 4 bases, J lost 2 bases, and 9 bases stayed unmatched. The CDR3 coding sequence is TGTGCCAGTAGTAAACTCCCCGGGACAGGGACCTACAATGAGCAGTTCTTC. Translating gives CASSKLPGTGTYNEQFF.

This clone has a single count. The CDR3 nucleotides read TGTGCCAGCCGGCTAAACCTAGGACAGGGAAATGAAAAACTGTTTTTT. It yields the protein CASRLNLGQGNEKLFF. The chain uses TRBV4-2 and TRBJ1-4; TRBD1 matches at 8 bases. The CDR3 totals 16 residues. Germline CDR1 is LGHNA and CDR2 is YNFKEQ. V lost 8 bases to trimming and J lost 5 bases; unmatched junction nucleotides: 13.

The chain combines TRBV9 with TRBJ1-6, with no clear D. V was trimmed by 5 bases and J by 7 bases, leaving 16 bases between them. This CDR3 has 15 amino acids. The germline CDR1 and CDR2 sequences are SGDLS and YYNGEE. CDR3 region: CASRGDGTANSPLHF. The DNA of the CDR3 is TGTGCCAGCAGAGGTGATGGTACAGCCAATTCACCCCTCCACTTT.

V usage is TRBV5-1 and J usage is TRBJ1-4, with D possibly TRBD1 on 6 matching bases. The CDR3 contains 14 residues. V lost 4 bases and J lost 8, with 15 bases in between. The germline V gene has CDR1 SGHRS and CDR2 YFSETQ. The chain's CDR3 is CASSTETGAEKLFF. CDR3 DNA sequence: TGCGCCAGCAGCACGGAGACAGGAGCCGAAAAACTGTTTTTT.

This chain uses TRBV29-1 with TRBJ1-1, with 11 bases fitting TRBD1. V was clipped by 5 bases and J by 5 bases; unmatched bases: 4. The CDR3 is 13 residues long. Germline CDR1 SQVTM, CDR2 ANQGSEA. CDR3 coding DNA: TGCAGCGTTAGGACAGGGGGCGAGACTGAAGCTTTCTTT. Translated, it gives CSVRTGGETEAFF.

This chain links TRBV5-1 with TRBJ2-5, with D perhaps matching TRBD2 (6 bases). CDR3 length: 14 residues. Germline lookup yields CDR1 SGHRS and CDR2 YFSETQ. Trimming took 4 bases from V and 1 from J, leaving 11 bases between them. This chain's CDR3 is CASSAGPTQETQYF. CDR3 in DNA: TGCGCCAGCAGCGCGGGACCGACCCAAGAGACCCAGTACTTC.

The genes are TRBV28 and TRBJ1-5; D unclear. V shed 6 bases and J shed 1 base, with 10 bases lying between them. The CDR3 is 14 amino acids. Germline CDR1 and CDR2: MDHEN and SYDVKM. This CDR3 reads CASRVGLSNQPQHF. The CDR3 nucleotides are TGTGCCAGCAGGGTCGGGTTGAGCAATCAGCCCCAGCATTTT.

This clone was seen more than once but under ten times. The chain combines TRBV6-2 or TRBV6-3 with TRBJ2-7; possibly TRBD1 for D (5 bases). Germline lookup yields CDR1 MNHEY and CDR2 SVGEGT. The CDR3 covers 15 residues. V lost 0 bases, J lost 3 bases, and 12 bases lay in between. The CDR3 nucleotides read TGTGCCAGCAGTTACTCGAACCAGGGTCGCTACGAGCAGTACTTC. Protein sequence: CASSYSNQGRYEQYF.

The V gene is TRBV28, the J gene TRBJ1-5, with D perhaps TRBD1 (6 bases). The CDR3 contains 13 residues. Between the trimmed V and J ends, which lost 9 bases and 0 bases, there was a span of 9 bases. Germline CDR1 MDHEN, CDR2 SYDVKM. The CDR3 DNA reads TGTGCCAGTGGGGGGGCTAGCAATCAGCCCCAGCATTTT. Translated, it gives CASGGASNQPQHF.

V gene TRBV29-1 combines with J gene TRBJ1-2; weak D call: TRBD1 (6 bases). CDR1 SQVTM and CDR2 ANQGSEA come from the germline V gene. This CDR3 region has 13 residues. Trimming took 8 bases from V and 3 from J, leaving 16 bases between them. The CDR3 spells CSTEKGDHYGYTF. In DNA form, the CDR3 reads TGCAGCACCGAAAAGGGGGATCACTATGGCTACACCTTC.

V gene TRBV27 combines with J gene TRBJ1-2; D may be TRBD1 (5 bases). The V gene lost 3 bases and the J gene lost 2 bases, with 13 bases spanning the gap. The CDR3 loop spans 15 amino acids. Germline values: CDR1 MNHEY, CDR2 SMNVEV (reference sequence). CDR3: CASSFLRGGNYGYTF. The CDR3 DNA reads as TGTGCCAGCAGTTTTTTAAGGGGTGGCAACTATGGCTACACCTTC.

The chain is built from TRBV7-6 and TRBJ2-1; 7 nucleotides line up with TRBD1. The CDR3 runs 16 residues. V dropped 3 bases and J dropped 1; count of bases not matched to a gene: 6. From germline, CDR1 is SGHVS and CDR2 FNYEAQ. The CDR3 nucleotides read TGTGCCAGCAGCTTTGTGACAGGGACGTCCTACAATGAGCAGTTCTTC. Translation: CASSFVTGTSYNEQFF.

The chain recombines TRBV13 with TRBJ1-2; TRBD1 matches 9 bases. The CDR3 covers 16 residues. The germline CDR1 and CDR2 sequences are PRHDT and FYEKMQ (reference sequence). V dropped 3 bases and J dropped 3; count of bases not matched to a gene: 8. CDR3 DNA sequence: TGTGCCAGCAGCTTGCGGGGACAGGGAGGAGACTATGGCTACACCTTC. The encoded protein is CASSLRGQGGDYGYTF.

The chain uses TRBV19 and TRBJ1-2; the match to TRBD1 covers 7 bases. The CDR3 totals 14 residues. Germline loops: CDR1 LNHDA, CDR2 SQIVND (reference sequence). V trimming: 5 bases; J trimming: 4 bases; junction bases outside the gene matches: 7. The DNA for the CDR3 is TGTGCCAGTAGTGTCACCGGGACAGCCTATGGCTACACCTTC. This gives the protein CASSVTGTAYGYTF.

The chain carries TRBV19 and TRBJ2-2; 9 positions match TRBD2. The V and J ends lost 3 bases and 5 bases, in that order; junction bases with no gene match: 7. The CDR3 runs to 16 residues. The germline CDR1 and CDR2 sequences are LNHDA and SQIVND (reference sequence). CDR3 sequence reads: CASSIPLAGPTGELFF. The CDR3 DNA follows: TGTGCCAGTAGTATTCCCCTAGCGGGACCTACCGGGGAGCTGTTTTTT.

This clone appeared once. In DNA form, the CDR3 reads TGTGCCAGCCCCCAAGACGGAGCTAATTCACCCCTCCACTTT. It specifies CASPQDGANSPLHF. The gene calls are TRBV7-9 and TRBJ1-6; no definite D call. This CDR3 is 14 amino acids long. Germline CDR1 is SEHNR and CDR2 is FQNEAQ (reference sequence). V was clipped by 8 bases and J by 6 bases, with 14 bases between them. The full variable domain, with the rest looked up from reference TRBV7-9 and TRBJ1-6, is DTGVSQNPRHKITKRGQNVTFRCDPISEHNRLYWYRQTLGQGPEFLTYFQNEAQLEKSRLLSDRFSAERPKGSFSTLEIQRTEQGDSAMYLCASPQDGANSPLHFGNGTRLTVT.